This TCR beta chain emerged from a study of OX40 agonist ivuxolimab in advanced cancers. For the study at large: Among those treated, three patients had partial responses, one with hepatocellular carcinoma and two with cutaneous melanoma.

Findings of the study overall: At 0.1 to 3.0 mg/kg, CD4+ and CD8+ blood T cells expanded clonally by week 6.

Worth noting for this clone: The antigen is undetermined.

Peripheral blood came from all dose cohorts at three timepoints. Method: immunoSEQ multiplex PCR; TCRdb's copy keeps in-frame clones and lacks some. The sample has about 40,000 clones; approximately 83% are singletons. Germline-derived CDR1 and CDR2 are LGHNA and YSLEER. With 0 bases removed from V and 4 bases from J, the gap between germline ends came to 18 bases. The CDR3 extends over 17 amino acids. V usage is TRBV4-3 and J usage is TRBJ2-5; the D gene is possibly TRBD1 (5 bases). The receptor's source is an adult with an advanced solid tumor such as melanoma, head and neck, liver or kidney cancer. The material sequenced was CD4+ or CD8+ T cells sorted from blood, taken in a trial of the OX40 agonist ivuxolimab. In nucleotides, the CDR3 is TGCGCCAGCAGCCAAGACATCTTCTCTGGAAGGGGAGAGACCCAGTACTTC. Its protein product is CASSQDIFSGRGETQYF.